Here is one T cell receptor (beta chain) with its context. This sample is drawn from a study of blood T cell repertoires in COVID-19. Study summary: The analysed material was cDNA or gDNA that came from T cells, B-cell-depleted T cells, or PBMCs.

In the original workflow: Estimated nucleated cell counts came from reference gene primer amplification. Generated by immunoSEQ multiplex PCR, the TCRdb table keeps only in-frame clones and is missing some. The V and J calls and the clone size are those of that table, but D and trimming were determined from the DNA. The sample carries some 94,000 clones, 87% recorded once. The CDR3 runs to 12 residues. Germline lookup yields CDR1 SNHLY and CDR2 FYNNEI. V lost 8 bases and J lost 8, with 12 bases in between. The chain combines TRBV2 with TRBJ1-4; D is unresolved. This receptor was taken from a woman in her sixties or seventies with COVID-19, enrolled during active disease. Sequencing input: peripheral blood. CDR3 region: CASGGSGEKLFF. The CDR3 DNA reads TGTGCCAGCGGAGGGAGCGGGGAAAAACTGTTTTTT.